This passage covers 16 T cell receptor beta chains from one sample sequenced in a study of memory CD4+ T cells and cytomegalovirus serostatus. The sort gate was single viable CD3+CD4+CD8-CD45RO+ cells for memory CD4+ T cells. Clones were read by immunoSEQ multiplex PCR, and TCRdb kept only the in-frame ones, dropping some. This table holds over 35,000 clones, about 73% found once. Specimen: memory CD4+ T cells from blood. The receptors derive from an adult in good health and CMV-seronegative.

This clone has a single count. For the CDR3, the DNA is TGCAGCGTTGACCCGACTCATGCGGGGGAGACCCAGTACTTC. This translates into CSVDPTHAGETQYF. V gene TRBV29-1 combines with J gene TRBJ2-5; D perhaps matches TRBD2 (6 bases). Trimming removed 3 bases from V and 5 bases from J, with 16 bases in between. The CDR3 loop spans 14 amino acids. The germline gives CDR1 SQVTM, CDR2 ANQGSEA.

The chain carries TRBV19 and TRBJ1-2; D gene unclear. V was shortened by 5 bases and J by 3 bases, with 13 bases between the two germline ends. The CDR3 is 14 amino acids. Germline values: CDR1 LNHDA, CDR2 SQIVND (reference sequence). CDR3 residues: CASSVRGRDYGYTF. In nucleotides, the CDR3 is TGTGCCAGTAGTGTCAGAGGGAGAGACTATGGCTACACCTTC.

CDR3 coding DNA: TGTGCCAGCAGCTTAGCGCTTGGGGGAGAGACCCAGTACTTC. This encodes CASSLALGGETQYF. The chain couples TRBV7-7 to TRBJ2-5; D may match TRBD1 or TRBD2 (5 bases each). There are 14 residues in the CDR3. Per germline, CDR1 SSHAT and CDR2 FNYEAQ (reference sequence). Trimming took off 0 bases at V and 4 bases at J, with 9 bases between the two ends.

This clone was seen a handful of times. The J gene is TRBJ1-2, the V gene TRBV6-6, with unresolved D. The ends were cut back, 0 bases at V and 5 bases at J, with 7 bases in the middle. The germline gives CDR1 MNHNY, CDR2 SVGAGI (reference sequence). CDR3 size: 13 residues. CDR3 in DNA: TGTGCCAGCAGTTACTCCCCGGGGTATGGCTACACCTTC. As protein: CASSYSPGYGYTF.

J is TRBJ2-7 and V is TRBV2; D remains ambiguous. CDR1 is SNHLY and CDR2 is FYNNEI in the germline V gene. Trimming shortened V by 7 bases and J by 7 bases, and 17 bases separated the two germline ends. CDR3 size: 13 residues. The CDR3 loop is CASTRATSIEQYF. In DNA form, the CDR3 reads TGTGCCAGCACTCGGGCGACGAGTATTGAGCAGTACTTC.

The chain joins TRBV4-3 to TRBJ1-3, with D unresolved. Trimming took 4 bases from V and 1 from J, leaving 14 bases between them. Germline CDR1 LGHNA, CDR2 YSLEER. The CDR3 has 16 residues. CDR3 residues: CASSLNLATSGNTIYF. The CDR3 DNA reads TGCGCCAGCAGCCTAAACCTAGCCACATCTGGAAACACCATATATTTT.

The V call is TRBV19, the J call TRBJ1-1; D is uncertain. This CDR3 comprises 13 residues. Trimming pared 4 bases from V and 10 bases from J, leaving 16 bases between. The V gene's germline CDR1 is LNHDA and CDR2 SQIVND (reference sequence). CDR3: CASSNSPPVVAFF. CDR3 coding DNA: TGTGCCAGTAGTAATTCCCCTCCGGTGGTAGCTTTCTTT.

J is TRBJ1-2 and V is TRBV6-5, with no clear D. The CDR3 loop spans 12 amino acids. V lost 5 bases to trimming and J lost 4 bases, with 8 bases between them. Germline V gene sequence: CDR1 MNHEY, CDR2 SVGAGI. CDR3 in amino acids: CASSITGYGYTF. CDR3 sequence (DNA): TGTGCCAGCAGTATTACCGGCTATGGCTACACCTTC.

V usage is TRBV10-2 and J usage is TRBJ1-2; 8 bases match TRBD1. The CDR3 runs to 15 residues. Germline CDR1 WSHSY, CDR2 SAAADI. Germline trimming cut 11 bases from V and 0 bases from J; bases unmatched to any gene: 11. The DNA for the CDR3 is TGCGCCTCCCGTGGACAGGGACTCGCTAACTATGGCTACACCTTC. Translating it yields CASRGQGLANYGYTF.

V and J are TRBV19 and TRBJ2-7; D not resolved. The germline V gene encodes CDR1 LNHDA and CDR2 SQIVND (reference sequence). V was cut by 7 bases and J by 12 bases, with 7 bases left in between. The CDR3 totals 8 residues. CDR3 nucleotide sequence: TGTGCCAGTACCAGCCCGTACTTC. Residues: CASTSPYF.

The V gene is TRBV5-4, the J gene TRBJ2-6, with a possible D match to TRBD2 (7 bases). Germline V gene data show CDR1 as SGHNT and CDR2 as YYREEE (reference sequence). The CDR3 has 16 residues. Trimming pared 5 bases from V and 0 bases from J, leaving 12 bases between. CDR3 coding DNA: TGTGCCAGCAGGGGGGGGACAAACTCTGGGGCCAACGTCCTGACTTTC. The encoded protein is CASRGGTNSGANVLTF.

The count of this clone is one. This chain links TRBV11-3 with TRBJ2-1; no definite D call. The germline V and J ends were trimmed by 5 bases and 2 bases, with 7 bases remaining between them. Germline V gives CDR1 SGHNT, CDR2 YENEEA. This CDR3 contains 13 residues. CDR3 sequence (DNA): TGTGCCAGCAGCCGTGGGCCCTACAATGAGCAGTTCTTC. Protein product: CASSRGPYNEQFF.

This clone was seen only once. V usage is TRBV28 and J usage is TRBJ2-3, with 11 bases aligning to TRBD1. Looked up from germline, CDR1 is MDHEN and CDR2 is SYDVKM. This CDR3 is built from 15 residues. Trimming removed 6 bases from V and 5 bases from J; junction bases left unmatched: 7. The CDR3 region is CASSLIGTGGDTQYF. The DNA for the CDR3 is TGTGCCAGCAGCCTAATCGGGACAGGGGGAGATACGCAGTATTTT.

The V gene is TRBV29-1, the J gene TRBJ2-4; 7 bases align to TRBD1. Trimming took 1 base from V and 5 from J; bases not matched to a gene: 11. The germline gives CDR1 SQVTM, CDR2 ANQGSEA. The CDR3 contains 16 residues. This CDR3 reads CSVEGGTRGRENIQYF. In DNA form, the CDR3 reads TGCAGCGTTGAAGGGGGGACAAGGGGGCGCGAAAACATTCAGTACTTC.

The V and J genes are TRBV7-3 and TRBJ2-5, with a weak D call TRBD2 (6 bases). The germline V gene has CDR1 SGHTA and CDR2 FQGTGA. The CDR3 runs to 15 residues. The V gene lost 5 bases and the J gene lost 5 bases, with 18 bases spanning the gap. CDR3 sequence reads: CASSTQAGPVETQYF. DNA of the CDR3: TGTGCCAGCAGCACCCAGGCGGGGCCTGTGGAGACCCAGTACTTC.

CDR3 in DNA: TGTGCCAGCAGCTTAGGACTTCGCATAATTACTAGCACAGATACGCAGTATTTT. Its translation: CASSLGLRIITSTDTQYF. This chain connects TRBV7-8 to TRBJ2-3; D ambiguous. The germline V gene has CDR1 SGHVS and CDR2 FQNEAQ. This CDR3 has 18 amino acids. V shed 1 base and J shed 0 bases, with 17 bases lying between them.